The 30 T cell receptor beta chains listed next were all sequenced from one sample in a study of blood T cell repertoires in COVID-19. The data were produced by immunoSEQ multiplex PCR, yet TCRdb's version contains in-frame clones alone and is incomplete. The sample holds 99,000 or so clones, 70% to 85% seen once. Sequencing used peripheral blood. The source is an elderly woman with active or convalescent COVID-19.

J is TRBJ2-1 and V is TRBV7-9; 9 bases agree with TRBD2. The CDR3 covers 16 residues. The trim removed 2 bases at V and 7 bases at J, leaving 9 bases unmatched. CDR1 SEHNR and CDR2 FQNEAQ come from the germline V gene (reference sequence). The CDR3 sequence: CASSLSLAGRINEQFF. The DNA of the CDR3 is TGTGCCAGCAGCTTAAGCCTAGCGGGGCGGATTAATGAGCAGTTCTTC.

This rearrangement joins TRBV9 to TRBJ2-3, with TRBD2 identical over 8 bases. V lost 6 bases to trimming and J lost 2 bases; unmatched junction nucleotides: 5. From germline, CDR1 is SGDLS and CDR2 YYNGEE. This CDR3 is built from 14 residues. CDR3 region: CASTRTSITDTQYF. The CDR3 DNA reads as TGTGCCAGCACCCGGACTAGCATCACAGATACGCAGTATTTT. The full variable domain, completed using reference TRBV9 and TRBJ2-3, is DSGVTQTPKHLITATGQRVTLRCSPRSGDLSVYWYQQSLDQGLQFLIQYYNGEERAKGNILERFSAQQFPDLHSELNLSSLELGDSALYFCASTRTSITDTQYFGPGTRLTVL.

This clone was observed a few times. V is TRBV7-8 and J is TRBJ2-3; 8 bases match TRBD1. V shed 4 bases, J shed 2 bases, and the junction held 5 bases outside the gene matches. The CDR3 is 15 residues long. Germline values: CDR1 SGHVS, CDR2 FQNEAQ. The CDR3 DNA reads TGTGCCAGCAGCTATAGGACAGGGAACACAGATACGCAGTATTTT. This gives the protein CASSYRTGNTDTQYF.

The chain couples TRBV7-9 to TRBJ1-1; D uncertain. Germline CDR1 is SEHNR and CDR2 is FQNEAQ (reference sequence). V lost 5 bases to trimming and J lost 4 bases, with 14 bases between them. The CDR3 consists of 14 residues. The CDR3, as DNA: TGTGCCAGCAGCGCGGGTCATAGTGGCACTGAAGCTTTCTTT. Protein: CASSAGHSGTEAFF. The full variable domain, its missing parts supplied by reference TRBV7-9 and TRBJ1-1, is DTGVSQNPRHKITKRGQNVTFRCDPISEHNRLYWYRQTLGQGPEFLTYFQNEAQLEKSRLLSDRFSAERPKGSFSTLEIQRTEQGDSAMYLCASSAGHSGTEAFFGQGTRLTVV.

V and J are TRBV7-2 and TRBJ2-1, with 11 positions matching TRBD2. This CDR3 is 13 amino acids long. The trim removed 5 bases at V and 15 bases at J, leaving 9 bases unmatched. In germline, CDR1 is SGHTA, CDR2 FQGNSA. The CDR3 DNA is TGTGCCAGCAGCCTCCTCACTAGCGGGAGAGTGTTCTTC. Translation gives CASSLLTSGRVFF.

This clone has just a few counts. The chain joins TRBV27 to TRBJ1-1; D gene ambiguous. The CDR3 contains 13 residues. V was clipped by 5 bases and J by 5 bases, with 12 bases between them. CDR1 MNHEY and CDR2 SMNVEV come from the germline V gene (reference sequence). CDR3 amino acids: CASSPLRGTEAFF. CDR3 nucleotides: TGTGCCAGCAGTCCCCTTAGAGGGACTGAAGCTTTCTTT.

The chain recombines TRBV27 with TRBJ1-5; a possible D gene is TRBD1 (5 bases). V gave up 3 bases and J gave up 4 bases, with 7 bases separating them. There are 13 residues in the CDR3. Germline loops: CDR1 MNHEY, CDR2 SMNVEV (reference sequence). CDR3 sequence: CASSFRGNQPQHF. DNA of the CDR3: TGTGCCAGCAGTTTCCGGGGGAATCAGCCCCAGCATTTT.

This chain uses TRBV27 with TRBJ2-5, with D possibly TRBD1 on 6 matching bases. The germline V gene has CDR1 MNHEY and CDR2 SMNVEV (reference sequence). V was cut by 2 bases and J by 4 bases, with 8 bases left in between. The CDR3 has 13 residues. The CDR3 sequence: CASSLQGRETQYF. For the CDR3, the DNA is TGTGCCAGCAGTTTACAGGGGAGAGAGACCCAGTACTTC.

This clone was seen a few times. The chain joins TRBV5-4 to TRBJ2-7; 10 bases line up with TRBD1. With V trimmed by 4 bases and J by 3 bases, 4 bases remained unmatched. Germline V CDR1 and CDR2: SGHNT, YYREEE (reference sequence). The CDR3 sequence is 14 residues long. CDR3 region: CASSPRDRGYEQYF. The CDR3 DNA follows: TGTGCCAGCAGCCCCCGGGACAGGGGCTACGAGCAGTACTTC. The complete variable domain, with remaining parts taken from reference TRBV5-4 and TRBJ2-7, reads ETGVTQSPTHLIKTRGQQVTLRCSSQSGHNTVSWYQQALGQGPQFIFQYYREEENGRGNFPPRFSGLQFPNYSSELNVNALELDDSALYLCASSPRDRGYEQYFGPGTRLTVT.

V and J are TRBV15 and TRBJ2-3, with D possibly being TRBD1 (5 bases). Germline CDR1 is LNHNV and CDR2 is YYDKDF (reference sequence). The CDR3 is 15 amino acids. With 1 base removed from V and 3 bases from J, the gap between germline ends came to 11 bases. In DNA form, the CDR3 reads TGTGCCACCAGCAGAGTCCTAGGGGCGACAGATACGCAGTATTTT. Amino acids: CATSRVLGATDTQYF.

The chain links TRBV4-2 to TRBJ2-6; TRBD2 agrees at 16 bases. In germline, CDR1 is LGHNA, CDR2 YNFKEQ. Trimming cost V 0 bases and J 1 base; bases outside gene matches: 3. The CDR3 consists of 20 residues. CDR3 nucleotide sequence: TGTGCCAGCAGCCAAGACCAGGGACTAGCGGGAGGGTCTGGGGCCAACGTCCTGACTTTC. Its protein is CASSQDQGLAGGSGANVLTF.

The rearrangement joins TRBV5-1 to TRBJ2-7; 7 nucleotides agree with TRBD2. Unmatched junction bases numbered 9, after V lost 0 bases and J lost 6 bases. This CDR3 region has 15 residues. Germline V gene lookup returns CDR1 SGHRS and CDR2 YFSETQ. CDR3 in DNA: TGCGCCAGCAGCTTGGCCCAAGCGGGGCCACGCGAGCAGTACTTC. This encodes CASSLAQAGPREQYF. Complete variable domain (other parts from reference TRBV5-1 and TRBJ2-7): KAGVTQTPRYLIKTRGQQVTLSCSPISGHRSVSWYQQTPGQGLQFLFEYFSETQRNKGNFPGRFSGRQFSNSRSEMNVSTLELGDSALYLCASSLAQAGPREQYFGPGTRLTVT.

The sample holds a few counts of this clone. This chain links TRBV27 with TRBJ1-5; D possibly corresponds to TRBD1 (6 bases). Looked up from germline, CDR1 is MNHEY and CDR2 is SMNVEV (reference sequence). Trimming took off 6 bases at V and 1 base at J, with 25 bases between the two ends. The CDR3 consists of 19 residues. The chain's CDR3 is CASRKDRGFDEGSNQPQHF. DNA of the CDR3: TGTGCCAGCAGAAAGGACAGAGGATTCGACGAAGGGAGCAATCAGCCCCAGCATTTT.

The chain recombines TRBV9 with TRBJ1-6; tentatively, D is TRBD1 (6 bases). Germline assignment: CDR1 SGDLS and CDR2 YYNGEE. The CDR3 is 13 amino acids. Trimming removed 3 bases at V and 10 bases at J, with 11 bases between. CDR3 DNA sequence: TGTGCCAGCAGCGCCACAGGGAACTCACCCCTCCACTTT. It yields the protein CASSATGNSPLHF.

This clone was seen a few times. The V gene is TRBV19, the J gene TRBJ2-3, with a tentative D call TRBD2 (7 bases). This CDR3 is built from 16 residues. In germline, CDR1 is LNHDA, CDR2 SQIVND (reference sequence). Trimming shortened V by 5 bases and J by 4 bases, and 19 bases separated the two germline ends. In DNA, the CDR3 is TGTGCCAGTAGTCTGAGGACCGGGGGGCGTGCAGATACGCAGTATTTT. Translation gives CASSLRTGGRADTQYF.

V is TRBV6-5 and J is TRBJ1-3; D not certain. CDR1 is MNHEY and CDR2 is SVGAGI in the germline V gene. The CDR3 has 14 residues. The ends were cut back, 8 bases at V and 0 bases at J, with 11 bases in the middle. For the CDR3, the DNA is TGTGCCAGCGCGGACGGGAGCTCTGGAAACACCATATATTTT. Protein product: CASADGSSGNTIYF.

The chain is built from TRBV5-1 and TRBJ2-1, with D maybe TRBD1 (5 bases). This CDR3 is built from 15 residues. The germline V and J ends were trimmed by 4 bases and 2 bases, with 13 bases remaining between them. In germline, CDR1 is SGHRS, CDR2 YFSETQ. CDR3 sequence: CASSKDTEPYNEQFF. The CDR3 nucleotides read TGCGCCAGCAGCAAGGACACGGAACCCTACAATGAGCAGTTCTTC.

This clone was counted a single time. The J gene is TRBJ2-2, the V gene TRBV7-8, with 7 bases that match TRBD1. Looked up from germline, CDR1 is SGHVS and CDR2 is FQNEAQ. J gave up 5 bases and V 5 bases, and 5 bases lay outside the gene matches. The CDR3 sequence is 14 residues long. This CDR3 is CASSREQGTGELFF. The DNA of the CDR3 is TGTGCCAGCAGCCGAGAACAGGGGACCGGGGAGCTGTTTTTT.

The chain couples TRBV5-6 to TRBJ1-1, with a possible D match to TRBD1 (6 bases). Germline CDR1 SGHDT, CDR2 YYEEEE. V gave up 4 bases and J gave up 0 bases, with 10 bases separating them. The CDR3 totals 14 residues. CDR3 in DNA: TGTGCCAGCAGCCGGGGGGCCATGAACACTGAAGCTTTCTTT. It specifies CASSRGAMNTEAFF.

This clone came up a few times. This rearrangement joins TRBV7-8 to TRBJ2-5; perhaps TRBD2 as D (5 bases). V lost 5 bases, J lost 5 bases, and 6 bases lay in between. Germline CDR1 and CDR2: SGHVS and FQNEAQ. The CDR3 runs to 11 residues. CDR3 loop: CASSPGETQYF. The CDR3 DNA reads TGTGCCAGCAGCCCGGGGGAGACCCAGTACTTC.

The chain recombines TRBV10-3 with TRBJ1-5; D is unresolved. The CDR3 has 14 residues. Germline V gene lookup returns CDR1 ENHRY and CDR2 SYGVKD. The V end lost 8 bases, the J end lost 0 bases, and 11 bases lay between the germline ends. The CDR3 DNA reads TGTGCCATCTCATTTGAGGCTAGCAATCAGCCCCAGCATTTT. It specifies CAISFEASNQPQHF.

This rearrangement joins TRBV19 to TRBJ1-1; 7 positions agree with TRBD1. The CDR3 loop spans 16 amino acids. V was pared by 6 bases and J by 0 bases, with 10 bases of the junction left unmatched. Germline V lookup: CDR1 LNHDA, CDR2 SQIVND (reference sequence). The CDR3 DNA follows: TGTGCCAGTAGCTCGACAGGGTCAGGGATGAACACTGAAGCTTTCTTT. The encoded protein is CASSSTGSGMNTEAFF.

The rearrangement uses TRBV10-1 and TRBJ2-7; the D is unclear. Germline CDR1 reads WNHNN; CDR2 reads SYGVQD (reference sequence). V was pared by 6 bases and J by 0 bases, with 6 bases between. The CDR3 contains 12 residues. CDR3 amino acids: CASRFSSYEQYF. The CDR3 nucleotides are TGCGCCAGCAGGTTCAGCTCCTACGAGCAGTACTTC.

The chain joins TRBV2 to TRBJ2-7, with TRBD1 matching 8 bases. Per germline, CDR1 SNHLY and CDR2 FYNNEI. J was trimmed by 13 bases and V by 7 bases; bases with no gene match: 18. The CDR3 is 14 residues long. The CDR3 coding sequence is TGTGCCAGCATTCGGCAGGGGGCACCCCACGCCCGATACTTC. This gives the protein CASIRQGAPHARYF.

This clone was picked up a small number of times. This sequence joins TRBV10-3 and TRBJ2-5, with D possibly TRBD2 on 5 matching bases. CDR1 ENHRY and CDR2 SYGVKD come from the germline V gene. The length of the CDR3 is 18 residues. Trimming removed 2 bases at V and 2 bases at J, with 21 bases between. The chain's CDR3 is CAISEPVGVFGRQETQYF. The CDR3 DNA reads TGTGCCATCAGTGAGCCCGTCGGGGTGTTTGGTCGGCAAGAGACCCAGTACTTC.

The J gene is TRBJ2-1, the V gene TRBV7-9, with TRBD2 identical over 12 bases. J gave up 6 bases and V 6 bases, and 9 bases lay outside the gene matches. The CDR3 runs 16 residues. CDR1 SEHNR and CDR2 FQNEAQ come from the germline V gene (reference sequence). CDR3 DNA: TGTGCCAGCAGTGAGACTAGCGGGAGAGGTCTCAATGAGCAGTTCTTC. This gives the protein CASSETSGRGLNEQFF. The full variable domain, completed using reference TRBV7-9 and TRBJ2-1, is DTGVSQNPRHKITKRGQNVTFRCDPISEHNRLYWYRQTLGQGPEFLTYFQNEAQLEKSRLLSDRFSAERPKGSFSTLEIQRTEQGDSAMYLCASSETSGRGLNEQFFGPGTRLTVL.

This chain joins TRBV24-1 and TRBJ2-5, with TRBD1 matching 10 bases. Trimming at V came to 4 bases and at J to 5 bases, leaving 9 bases not matched to a gene. This CDR3 comprises 16 residues. Germline V lookup: CDR1 KGHDR, CDR2 SFDVKD. The CDR3 DNA is TGTGCCACCAGTGAGTCCGGGACAGGGGCGCGGGAGACCCAGTACTTC. Translated, it gives CATSESGTGARETQYF.

The J gene is TRBJ1-1, the V gene TRBV20-1, with TRBD1 as a possible D gene (5 bases). V was pared by 2 bases and J by 6 bases, with 7 bases between. Germline CDR1 DFQATT, CDR2 SNEGSKA (reference sequence). The CDR3 is 11 amino acids. CDR3 bases: TGCAGTGCTAGATGGGGGGCTGAAGCTTTCTTT. The encoded protein is CSARWGAEAFF.

The gene calls are TRBV30 and TRBJ2-3, with 9 bases matching TRBD1. After removal of 2 bases from V and 6 bases from J, the junction contained 9 bases not matched to a gene. There are 15 residues in the CDR3. Germline lookup yields CDR1 GTSNPN and CDR2 SVGIG (reference sequence). The CDR3 reads CAWSTMDRGGDTQYF. The CDR3 bases are TGTGCCTGGAGTACTATGGACAGGGGAGGGGATACGCAGTATTTT.

This clone was seen only a few times. The V call is TRBV5-1, the J call TRBJ1-3; maybe TRBD1 (5 bases). This CDR3 is built from 16 residues. Per the germline V gene, CDR1 is SGHRS and CDR2 is YFSETQ. V was clipped by 3 bases and J by 0 bases, with 13 bases between them. In nucleotides, the CDR3 is TGCGCCAGCAGCTCAACATCAGGGTTCTCTGGAAACACCATATATTTT. It encodes CASSSTSGFSGNTIYF.